These 32 T cell receptor beta chains share one sample of origin, sequenced in a study of cytomegalovirus exposure and HLA in healthy donors. The PCR was carried out with 60 Vbeta primers and 13 Jbeta primers. This table comes from immunoSEQ multiplex PCR, and its TCRdb copy is limited to in-frame clones, with some not included. The data hold 130,000 or so clones, with 60% to 85% observed a single time. The sample taken for sequencing was PBMCs. The source of these receptors is a man aged 25-45 years in good health and CMV-seronegative.

This chain connects TRBV7-8 to TRBJ1-2; TRBD1 agrees at 8 bases. The V gene's germline CDR1 is SGHVS and CDR2 FQNEAQ. V trimming: 1 base; J trimming: 5 bases; junction bases outside the gene matches: 9. The CDR3 has 16 residues. The DNA of the CDR3 is TGTGCCAGCAGCTTAGAAAGAACGGGACAGGCTTATGGCTACACCTTC. This encodes CASSLERTGQAYGYTF. Looking up the rest from reference TRBV7-8 and TRBJ1-2 gives the full variable domain: GAGVSQSPRYKVAKRGQDVALRCDPISGHVSLFWYQQALGQGPEFLTYFQNEAQLDKSGLPSDRFFAERPEGSVSTLKIQRTQQEDSAVYLCASSLERTGQAYGYTFGSGTRLTVV.

Many counts were recorded for this clone. The chain joins TRBV6-5 to TRBJ2-7, with 7 bases fitting TRBD1. After removal of 4 bases from V and 2 bases from J, the junction contained 5 bases not matched to a gene. The CDR3 sequence is 14 residues long. The germline CDR1 and CDR2 sequences are MNHEY and SVGAGI. The chain's CDR3 is CASSSDRVAYEQYF. The CDR3 nucleotides read TGTGCCAGCAGTTCCGACAGGGTCGCCTACGAGCAGTACTTC.

The rearrangement links TRBV7-9 to TRBJ2-1; TRBD2 matches 9 bases. The CDR3 extends over 17 amino acids. Germline-derived CDR1 and CDR2 are SEHNR and FQNEAQ (reference sequence). The ends lost 5 bases at V and 6 bases at J; junction bases unmatched: 14. CDR3 protein: CASSPVERRGGPNEQFF. CDR3 in DNA: TGTGCCAGCAGCCCCGTTGAGAGGCGGGGGGGCCCCAATGAGCAGTTCTTC.

V usage is TRBV19 and J usage is TRBJ2-5; 9 nucleotides match TRBD2. V gave up 0 bases and J gave up 5 bases; unmatched junction bases: 7. This CDR3 has 16 residues. The V gene's germline CDR1 is LNHDA and CDR2 SQIVND (reference sequence). CDR3 sequence reads: CASSIEAGGRWETQYF. DNA for the CDR3: TGTGCCAGTAGTATAGAGGCGGGAGGGAGGTGGGAGACCCAGTACTTC.

This clone was seen a few times. The gene calls are TRBV5-4 and TRBJ2-1, with TRBD1 matching 7 bases. Germline V gene data show CDR1 as SGHNT and CDR2 as YYREEE (reference sequence). Trimming removed 4 bases from V and 3 bases from J; junction bases left unmatched: 7. This CDR3 spans 15 amino acids. CDR3 in DNA: TGTGCCAGCAGCCGGGACAGCAGACTCTACAATGAGCAGTTCTTC. This codes for CASSRDSRLYNEQFF.

The chain recombines TRBV18 with TRBJ2-1, with D tentatively TRBD2 (5 bases). Germline V gene data show CDR1 as KGHSH and CDR2 as LQKENI. This CDR3 is built from 15 residues. Deletions cut 3 bases from V and 1 base from J, with 10 bases between. Written as DNA, the CDR3 is TGTGCCAGCTCACCCGCGGGCACATCCTACAATGAGCAGTTCTTC. It specifies CASSPAGTSYNEQFF.

As to this clone: This sample includes further DNA sequences coding for the same CDR3. The gene calls are TRBV27 and TRBJ1-1; a weak D match, TRBD1 (6 bases). V was shortened by 2 bases and J by 0 bases, with 7 bases between the two germline ends. The CDR3 has 14 residues. CDR1 is MNHEY and CDR2 is SMNVEV in the germline V gene (reference sequence). The CDR3 here is CASSLQGLNTEAFF. CDR3 DNA sequence: TGTGCCAGCAGTTTACAGGGGTTGAACACTGAAGCTTTCTTT.

The chain is built from TRBV27 and TRBJ2-1; TRBD2 aligns across 9 bases. V lost 5 bases to trimming and J lost 5 bases; unmatched junction nucleotides: 7. The germline gives CDR1 MNHEY, CDR2 SMNVEV (reference sequence). This CDR3 has 15 amino acids. The CDR3 reads CASSHLAGRNNEQFF. The DNA for the CDR3 is TGTGCCAGCAGTCATCTAGCGGGGAGGAACAATGAGCAGTTCTTC.

This clone has only one observation. The chain employs TRBV11-2 and TRBJ2-5; D is possibly TRBD2 (7 bases). This CDR3 is 17 amino acids long. Germline values: CDR1 SGHAT, CDR2 FQNNGV. V shed 4 bases and J shed 2 bases, with 20 bases lying between them. The CDR3 sequence is CASSSPGGTGLQETQYF. CDR3 sequence (DNA): TGTGCCAGCAGCTCCCCGGGGGGCACAGGCTTACAAGAGACCCAGTACTTC.

This chain joins TRBV10-3 and TRBJ1-1; D remains ambiguous. V lost 6 bases to trimming and J lost 3 bases, with 14 bases between them. The CDR3 sequence is 14 residues long. Germline V lookup: CDR1 ENHRY, CDR2 SYGVKD. CDR3 sequence (DNA): TGTGCCATCAGGCAGATTCCCACCGACACTGAAGCTTTCTTT. Protein: CAIRQIPTDTEAFF.

This clone was detected a few times. The chain recombines TRBV29-1 with TRBJ1-1, with D maybe TRBD1 (5 bases). In germline, CDR1 is SQVTM, CDR2 ANQGSEA. This CDR3 is 12 amino acids long. Trimming pared 7 bases from V and 1 base from J, leaving 10 bases between. The CDR3: CSAGHTNTEAFF. The CDR3 region has the DNA TGCAGCGCAGGACATACGAACACTGAAGCTTTCTTT.

The chain has TRBV27 and TRBJ2-1; 13 bases fit TRBD2. V dropped 6 bases and J dropped 0; count of bases not matched to a gene: 11. The CDR3 has 19 residues. Germline CDR1 and CDR2: MNHEY and SMNVEV (reference sequence). DNA of the CDR3: TGTGCCAGCAGGAAGGCCGGGACTAGCGGGGATCCCTCCTACAATGAGCAGTTCTTC. Its protein product is CASRKAGTSGDPSYNEQFF.

The gene calls are TRBV5-6 and TRBJ1-1; 7 bases align to TRBD1. J gave up 5 bases and V 4 bases, and 8 bases lay outside the gene matches. The germline gives CDR1 SGHDT, CDR2 YYEEEE. This CDR3 comprises 14 residues. CDR3 loop: CASSLTGRRTEAFF. The CDR3 nucleotides read TGTGCCAGCAGCCTGACAGGGCGGCGAACTGAAGCTTTCTTT.

CDR3 amino acids: CASSEALALYGTQYF. In DNA, the CDR3 is TGTGCCAGCAGTGAAGCTCTAGCCCTGTACGGGACCCAGTACTTC. The chain is built from TRBV28 and TRBJ2-5; a possible D gene is TRBD2 (5 bases). Germline lookup yields CDR1 MDHEN and CDR2 SYDVKM. This CDR3 is 15 amino acids long. V dropped 5 bases and J dropped 7 bases, with 20 bases sitting between them. The full variable domain, completed using reference TRBV28 and TRBJ2-5, is DVKVTQSSRYLVKRTGEKVFLECVQDMDHENMFWYRQDPGLGLRLIYFSYDVKMKEKGDIPEGYSVSREKKERFSLILESASTNQTSMYLCASSEALALYGTQYFGPGTRLLVL.

The chain is built from TRBV7-9 and TRBJ1-1, with D possibly TRBD1 on 5 matching bases. The CDR3 consists of 15 residues. Trimming stripped 5 bases from V and 1 base from J, with 14 bases between. The germline gives CDR1 SEHNR, CDR2 FQNEAQ (reference sequence). CDR3 sequence reads: CASSPEDIPNTEAFF. The DNA for the CDR3 is TGTGCCAGCAGCCCCGAGGACATACCGAACACTGAAGCTTTCTTT. The full variable domain, completed using reference TRBV7-9 and TRBJ1-1, is DTGVSQNPRHKITKRGQNVTFRCDPISEHNRLYWYRQTLGQGPEFLTYFQNEAQLEKSRLLSDRFSAERPKGSFSTLEIQRTEQGDSAMYLCASSPEDIPNTEAFFGQGTRLTVV.

This chain's CDR3 is CASSWTGGYEQYF. In DNA, the CDR3 is TGTGCCAGCAGCTGGACAGGGGGCTACGAGCAGTACTTC. This rearrangement joins TRBV11-2 to TRBJ2-7; 10 nucleotides line up with TRBD1. V dropped 4 bases and J dropped 3; count of bases not matched to a gene: 0. The CDR3 is 13 residues long. Germline V gene sequence: CDR1 SGHAT, CDR2 FQNNGV.

The chain employs TRBV28 and TRBJ2-5; D gene unclear. This CDR3 comprises 13 residues. Germline-derived CDR1 and CDR2 are MDHEN and SYDVKM. V lost 4 bases, J lost 0 bases, and 6 bases lay in between. CDR3 nucleotides: TGTGCCAGCAGTTCCCCAAACCAAGAGACCCAGTACTTC. Translated, it gives CASSSPNQETQYF. The complete variable domain, with remaining parts taken from reference TRBV28 and TRBJ2-5, reads DVKVTQSSRYLVKRTGEKVFLECVQDMDHENMFWYRQDPGLGLRLIYFSYDVKMKEKGDIPEGYSVSREKKERFSLILESASTNQTSMYLCASSSPNQETQYFGPGTRLLVL.

The gene calls are TRBV7-2 and TRBJ1-2; the D gene is possibly TRBD1 (6 bases). CDR1 is SGHTA, CDR2 FQGNSA, per germline. Trimming stripped 6 bases from V and 1 base from J, with 18 bases between. The CDR3 has 16 residues. The CDR3 reads CASREGPDRRNYGYTF. Here the CDR3 DNA reads TGTGCCAGCAGAGAGGGCCCGGACAGACGTAACTATGGCTACACCTTC.

The chain combines TRBV4-2 with TRBJ1-2; D is perhaps TRBD1 (6 bases). Trimming left V 0 bases short and J 8 bases short, with 13 bases between. This CDR3 is 14 amino acids long. CDR1 LGHNA and CDR2 YNFKEQ come from the germline V gene. CDR3 protein: CASSQEGGAGGYTF. The CDR3 DNA is TGTGCCAGCAGCCAAGAGGGGGGGGCAGGGGGCTACACCTTC.

The rearrangement joins TRBV4-2 to TRBJ2-3; 8 bases fit TRBD2. Germline CDR1 is LGHNA and CDR2 is YNFKEQ. V was pared by 0 bases and J by 2 bases, with 13 bases of the junction left unmatched. The CDR3 spans 19 residues. The CDR3 region is CASSQDRVSGTRNTDTQYF. CDR3 coding DNA: TGTGCCAGCAGCCAAGATAGGGTTTCCGGGACTAGGAACACAGATACGCAGTATTTT.

The V and J genes are TRBV25-1 and TRBJ2-1; 8 bases agree with TRBD1. CDR3 length equals 13 residues. The J segment lost 9 bases and the V segment lost 2 bases, leaving 3 bases of the junction unmatched. Germline-derived CDR1 and CDR2 are MGHDK and SYGVNS. The CDR3 DNA follows: TGTGCCAGCAGTGAAGTTGGACAGGGTGAGCAGTTCTTC. Its protein product is CASSEVGQGEQFF. Complete variable domain (other parts from reference TRBV25-1 and TRBJ2-1): EADIYQTPRYLVIGTGKKITLECSQTMGHDKMYWYQQDPGMELHLIHYSYGVNSTEKGDLSSESTVSRIRTEHFPLTLESARPSHTSQYLCASSEVGQGEQFFGPGTRLTVL.

This chain links TRBV6-1 with TRBJ2-7; TRBD1 matches 7 bases. Trimming removed 0 bases from V and 4 bases from J; junction bases left unmatched: 9. The CDR3 is 16 residues long. CDR1 and CDR2 (germline): MNHNS, SASEGT. In DNA, the CDR3 is TGTGCCAGCAGTGAAGCCATCGCCCACAGGGGATACGAGCAGTACTTC. It is translated as CASSEAIAHRGYEQYF.

The chain is built from TRBV7-9 and TRBJ2-5; 8 bases are shared with TRBD2. The CDR3 covers 18 residues. The V gene end was trimmed by 8 bases and the J gene end by 3 bases; junction bases not matched to a gene: 20. Germline V gives CDR1 SEHNR, CDR2 FQNEAQ (reference sequence). The CDR3 DNA follows: TGTGCCAGCCGACCGAATCCGTTTACTAGCGGTCTAAAAGAGACCCAGTACTTC. Its translation: CASRPNPFTSGLKETQYF.

This clone was detected once. This chain connects TRBV6-5 to TRBJ1-5; D not resolved. This CDR3 region has 14 residues. Germline V CDR1 and CDR2: MNHEY, SVGAGI. The V gene lost 4 bases and the J gene lost 4 bases, with 11 bases spanning the gap. The CDR3 bases are TGTGCCAGCAGTTTCGGGGTTTCTAATCAGCCCCAGCATTTT. This encodes CASSFGVSNQPQHF.

The V and J genes are TRBV18 and TRBJ1-5, with 8 bases fitting TRBD1. This CDR3 is built from 17 residues. Germline V gene data show CDR1 as KGHSH and CDR2 as LQKENI. Losses at the gene ends were 5 bases for V and 2 bases for J; bases not matched to a gene: 11. The CDR3 here is CASSSFRTGGGNQPQHF. The CDR3 coding sequence is TGTGCCAGCTCATCGTTCCGAACAGGGGGAGGCAATCAGCCCCAGCATTTT.

V is TRBV9 and J is TRBJ1-1, with a possible D match to TRBD1 (5 bases). CDR3 length: 16 residues. V was clipped by 0 bases and J by 0 bases, with 12 bases between them. From germline, CDR1 is SGDLS and CDR2 YYNGEE. Here the CDR3 DNA reads TGTGCCAGCAGCGTAGCGGCAGGGACTATGAACACTGAAGCTTTCTTT. It is translated as CASSVAAGTMNTEAFF. Combining the CDR3 with reference TRBV9 and TRBJ1-1 gives the whole variable domain DSGVTQTPKHLITATGQRVTLRCSPRSGDLSVYWYQQSLDQGLQFLIQYYNGEERAKGNILERFSAQQFPDLHSELNLSSLELGDSALYFCASSVAAGTMNTEAFFGQGTRLTVV.

The rearrangement uses TRBV28 and TRBJ1-1; D unclear. The CDR3 loop spans 16 amino acids. CDR1 and CDR2 from the germline V gene are MDHEN and SYDVKM. The V gene lost 3 bases and the J gene lost 5 bases, with 19 bases spanning the gap. The CDR3 DNA sequence: TGTGCCAGCAGTTTTGGCTCTGGACCTCGGAGGACTGAAGCTTTCTTT. Translating gives CASSFGSGPRRTEAFF.

The table lists this clone with a count of one. This chain joins TRBV7-2 and TRBJ2-3; D unresolved. V gave up 5 bases and J gave up 2 bases, with 8 bases separating them. CDR1 and CDR2 (germline): SGHTA, FQGNSA. The CDR3 extends over 13 amino acids. CDR3 coding DNA: TGTGCCAGCAGCGAGCGACCCACAGATACGCAGTATTTT. Protein sequence: CASSERPTDTQYF.

The CDR3 bases are TGCGCCAGCAGCCCCAGGCGTATGGAGACCCAGTACTTC. Protein: CASSPRRMETQYF. V usage is TRBV4-1 and J usage is TRBJ2-5; D remains ambiguous. Germline V gene lookup returns CDR1 MGHRA and CDR2 YSYEKL. The CDR3 covers 13 residues. With 4 bases removed from V and 5 bases from J, the gap between germline ends came to 11 bases.

The chain's CDR3 is CASSVRTSSGANVLTF. CDR3 bases: TGTGCCAGCAGCGTCAGAACCAGCTCTGGGGCCAACGTCCTGACTTTC. The chain joins TRBV9 to TRBJ2-6; D unclear. This CDR3 has 16 residues. Trimming stripped 2 bases from V and 0 bases from J, with 9 bases between. Germline V gene lookup returns CDR1 SGDLS and CDR2 YYNGEE.

This chain connects TRBV18 to TRBJ1-5, with 7 bases matching TRBD1. V gave up 6 bases and J gave up 7 bases; unmatched junction bases: 9. Germline V gene sequence: CDR1 KGHSH, CDR2 LQKENI. The CDR3 consists of 14 residues. The CDR3 coding sequence is TGTGCCAGCTCCCTCACAGGGGAGGAACAGCCCCAGCATTTT. Its protein product is CASSLTGEEQPQHF.

This clone was detected a few times. This chain connects TRBV27 to TRBJ2-2; the match to TRBD1 covers 9 bases. The length of the CDR3 is 17 residues. Germline V gives CDR1 MNHEY, CDR2 SMNVEV (reference sequence). V shed 2 bases, J shed 6 bases, and the junction held 10 bases outside the gene matches. CDR3 protein: CASSLPLGTGKPGELFF. CDR3 coding DNA: TGTGCCAGCAGTTTACCCCTCGGGACAGGGAAGCCCGGGGAGCTGTTTTTT.